Following are 4 T cell receptor gamma chains from one sample sequenced in a study of gamma-delta chains in newborns, infants, children. TCRdb reanalysed the reads via CATT. Among 1,300 to 1,500 gamma-chain clones listed, around 3.2% were seen once. The sample taken for sequencing was blood. The receptors originated from a child who was a newborn, infant or young child, either healthy, febrile or measles-vaccinated (not recorded which).

This clone turned up a few times. The protein TCRdb gives is from a much larger clone and does not agree with this DNA's translation at residue 8, likely a read error; the protein shown here comes from the DNA. The chain links TRGV9 to TRGJP. Germline CDR1 reads GITISATS; CDR2 reads ISYDGTV (reference sequence). CDR3 length equals 15 residues. Here the CDR3 DNA reads TGTGCCTTGTGGGAGCAAGAGTGGGGCAAAAAAATCAAGGTATTT. Protein sequence: CALWEQEWGKKIKVF.

Turning to this clone: A much larger clone is a single base away; this may be a read error. The J gene is TRGJP, the V gene TRGV9. Germline loops: CDR1 GITISATS, CDR2 ISYDGTV (reference sequence). This CDR3 comprises 14 residues. V lost 4 bases and J lost 8; bases outside the gene matches: 2. CDR3 in DNA: TGTGCCTTGTGGGATAAGTTGGGCAAAAAAATCAAGGTATTT. This encodes CALWDKLGKKIKVF.

This clone has more than one count but fewer than ten. A far larger clone is one nucleotide away, so this likely arose from a read error. Other DNA sequences within the sample encode an identical CDR3. The chain joins TRGV9 to TRGJ1 or TRGJ2. Germline CDR1 GITISATS, CDR2 ISYDGTV (reference sequence). This CDR3 spans 14 amino acids. The CDR3 spells CALWEVQFCYKKLF. In DNA form, the CDR3 reads TGTGCCTTGTGGGAGGTGCAATTCTGTTATAAGAAGCTCTTT.

About this clone: Only one base separates this from a far larger clonotype, so it likely reflects a read error. At the DNA level, this CDR3 is encoded by other sequences in the same sample as well. The CDR3 loop reads CALWEVSELGKKIKVF. CDR3 nucleotide sequence: TGTGCCTTGTGGGAGGTGTCAGAGTTGGGCAAAAAAATCAAAGTATTT. The V call is TRGV9, the J call TRGJP. Germline lookup yields CDR1 GITISATS and CDR2 ISYDGTV (reference sequence). The CDR3 has 16 residues.